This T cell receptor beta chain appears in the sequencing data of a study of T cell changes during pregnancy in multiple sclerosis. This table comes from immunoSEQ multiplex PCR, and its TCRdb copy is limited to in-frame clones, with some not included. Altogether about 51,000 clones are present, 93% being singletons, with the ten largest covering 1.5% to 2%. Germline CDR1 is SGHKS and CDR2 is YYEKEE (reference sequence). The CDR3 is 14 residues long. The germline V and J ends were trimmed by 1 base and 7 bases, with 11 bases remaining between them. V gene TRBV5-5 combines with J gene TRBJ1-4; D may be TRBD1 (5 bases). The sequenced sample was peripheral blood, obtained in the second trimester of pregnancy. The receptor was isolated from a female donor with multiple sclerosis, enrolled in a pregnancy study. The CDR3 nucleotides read TGTGCCAGCAGCTTGCGGGGGAGGGGTGAAAAACTGTTTTTT. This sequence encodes CASSLRGRGEKLFF.